The sequence of this TCR beta chain was determined in a study of beta chain features in type 1 diabetes. Study-wide points: Type 1 diabetes patients had fewer VDJ junction insertions and more deletions.

This CDR3 region has 17 residues. After removal of 1 base from V and 5 bases from J, the junction contained 11 bases not matched to a gene. Looked up from germline, CDR1 is SGHVS and CDR2 is FQNEAQ. Expressed TCRB transcripts were sequenced after all isolated RNA was converted to cDNA. The assay was immunoSEQ multiplex PCR, and TCRdb's table has in-frame clones only and misses some. The top ten hold roughly 0.014% of the sample, which has around 310,000 clones, approximately 9.9% seen once. This clone turned up a few times. What it recognizes is unknown. This receptor was identified in a woman between 25 and 40 years old in good health. The specimen sequenced was naive CD4+ T cells from blood. J is TRBJ2-5 and V is TRBV7-8, with 9 bases matching TRBD2. The CDR3 coding sequence is TGTGCCAGCAGCTTAGGTGGTAGCGGGAGTTCAGTGGAGACCCAGTACTTC. Translation: CASSLGGSGSSVETQYF.